The source of this T cell receptor beta chain is a study of graft-versus-host responses after intestinal transplantation. Looking at the study overall: In this cohort, recipients had multivisceral, liver-intestinal, or isolated intestinal transplants. Induction using anti-thymocyte globulin, followed by tacrolimus and steroids for about three years, was given to all recipients.

Findings of the study overall: Analysis identified GvH clones in recipient marrow, with some appearing first in ileum or blood. Peak circulating GvH clone levels tracked with early post-transplant HvG declines.

This table comes from immunoSEQ multiplex PCR, and its TCRdb copy is limited to in-frame clones, with some not included. Here the sample spans 90,000 to 150,000 clones, 90% to 95% being singletons. The V segment lost 3 bases and the J segment 4 bases; nucleotides outside the gene matches: 4. Germline V gene sequence: CDR1 KGHSH, CDR2 LQKENI. The CDR3 is 15 residues long. About this clone: Its matching antigen is unknown.

The receptor's source is a human donor who received an intestinal transplant. The V gene is TRBV18, the J gene TRBJ2-3; 10 positions agree with TRBD2. The starting material was unstimulated CD4+ T cells sorted from spleen or lymph node cells, obtained before intestinal transplant. CDR3 in amino acids: CASSPSSGRPDTQYF. In nucleotides, the CDR3 is TGTGCCAGCTCACCCAGTAGCGGGAGGCCAGATACGCAGTATTTT.